A single sample gave rise to the 27 T cell receptor beta chains below, sequenced in a study of blood T cell repertoires in COVID-19 (dated by TCRdb to 2020 to 2021). The library was prepared using the immunoSEQ multiplex PCR assay. TCRdb obtained this table from immuneACCESS and retained in-frame rearrangements with V and J assigned. These tables miss some clones; where compared with another copy, unresolved V genes account for less than half of the shortfall, and the remainder is unexplained. The sample contains tens of thousands of clones, more than 80% of them found a single time. 12% of the sample is held by the ten biggest clonotypes. The sequencing sample was made of peripheral blood. These receptors all come from a human donor in a cohort sampled during active COVID-19.

The chain recombines TRBV6-5 with TRBJ1-4; 10 bases line up with TRBD1. This CDR3 is built from 15 residues. The trim removed 4 bases at V and 8 bases at J, leaving 7 bases unmatched. Looked up from germline, CDR1 is MNHEY and CDR2 is SVGAGI. This CDR3 reads CASSFGTGVSEKLFF. The CDR3, as DNA: TGTGCCAGCAGTTTCGGGACAGGGGTATCGGAAAAACTGTTTTTT.

The chain's CDR3 is CASSSRQGTTDTQYF. The CDR3 DNA reads as TGCGCCAGCAGCAGCCGACAGGGGACCACAGATACGCAGTATTTT. The chain links TRBV5-1 to TRBJ2-3, with TRBD1 matching 8 bases. Germline-derived CDR1 and CDR2 are SGHRS and YFSETQ. CDR3 size: 15 residues. V was pared by 4 bases and J by 2 bases, with 6 bases of the junction left unmatched.

V usage is TRBV15 and J usage is TRBJ2-5, with 7 nucleotides matching TRBD2. The CDR3 has 15 amino acids. Trimming removed 2 bases from V and 2 bases from J; junction bases left unmatched: 5. Germline V gene sequence: CDR1 LNHNV, CDR2 YYDKDF (reference sequence). The CDR3 loop is CATSRSRTSQETQYF. The DNA of the CDR3 is TGTGCCACCAGCAGATCAAGGACTAGTCAAGAGACCCAGTACTTC.

Only one count was recorded for this clone. V gene TRBV7-8 combines with J gene TRBJ1-4; D call uncertain. Germline CDR1 reads SGHVS; CDR2 reads FQNEAQ. The CDR3 extends over 12 amino acids. V was cut by 8 bases and J by 3 bases, with 7 bases left in between. CDR3 DNA sequence: TGTGCCAGCGGGAGAGCTAATGAAAAACTGTTTTTT. Its protein is CASGRANEKLFF.

This chain links TRBV6-2 or TRBV6-3 with TRBJ2-7, with 12 bases matching TRBD2. This CDR3 contains 19 residues. The junction had 15 bases not matched to a gene; V was cut back by 6 bases and J by 0 bases. Looked up from germline, CDR1 is MNHEY and CDR2 is SVGEGT. This CDR3 is CASSPLGGLAGLSSYEQYF. The CDR3 DNA follows: TGTGCCAGCAGCCCTCTAGGGGGACTAGCGGGCTTAAGCTCCTACGAGCAGTACTTC.

This chain connects TRBV5-1 to TRBJ2-7, with D tentatively TRBD1 (6 bases). Trimming removed 5 bases from V and 0 bases from J, with 15 bases in between. This CDR3 spans 15 amino acids. Germline assignment: CDR1 SGHRS and CDR2 YFSETQ. The CDR3 nucleotides are TGCGCCAGCAGTACCACAGGGATGAGCTCCTACGAGCAGTACTTC. This translates into CASSTTGMSSYEQYF.

V usage is TRBV27 and J usage is TRBJ1-4, with TRBD1 matching 7 bases. The CDR3 is made up of 17 amino acids. The germline V gene encodes CDR1 MNHEY and CDR2 SMNVEV (reference sequence). V trimming: 5 bases; J trimming: 4 bases; junction bases outside the gene matches: 13. The CDR3 DNA sequence: TGTGCCAGCAGTCCATTTACAGGGGCGGCGGGTAATGAAAAACTGTTTTTT. This sequence encodes CASSPFTGAAGNEKLFF.

The gene calls are TRBV19 and TRBJ1-2; D uncertain. The germline CDR1 and CDR2 sequences are LNHDA and SQIVND (reference sequence). There are 13 residues in the CDR3. Trimming pared 5 bases from V and 4 bases from J, leaving 11 bases between. DNA for the CDR3: TGTGCCAGTAGTGAGAGGGCATCCTATGGCTACACCTTC. Translating gives CASSERASYGYTF.

The J gene is TRBJ2-5, the V gene TRBV5-1, with D maybe TRBD1 (5 bases). This CDR3 has 14 amino acids. V lost 6 bases and J 5 bases, leaving 17 bases between the germline ends. Germline-derived CDR1 and CDR2 are SGHRS and YFSETQ. The CDR3 here is CASTVQGQGETQYF. The CDR3, as DNA: TGCGCCAGCACGGTCCAGGGCCAAGGGGAGACCCAGTACTTC.

The chain combines TRBV5-1 with TRBJ2-3; D is undetermined. Germline assignment: CDR1 SGHRS and CDR2 YFSETQ. The CDR3 has 15 residues. The V gene lost 1 base and the J gene lost 2 bases, with 11 bases spanning the gap. CDR3 nucleotide sequence: TGCGCCAGCAGCTTGTGGGCTCCAGACACAGATACGCAGTATTTT. Protein: CASSLWAPDTDTQYF.

The chain is built from TRBV6-5 and TRBJ1-4, with D unresolved. V was cut by 7 bases and J by 4 bases, with 13 bases left in between. CDR1 and CDR2 (germline): MNHEY, SVGAGI. The CDR3 has 14 residues. The CDR3 DNA sequence: TGTGCCAGCAAAGCCGGCAGGAATAATGAAAAACTGTTTTTT. Translated, it gives CASKAGRNNEKLFF.

V is TRBV18 and J is TRBJ2-7; 8 bases align to TRBD1. The CDR3 spans 17 residues. Germline CDR1 and CDR2: KGHSH and LQKENI. Trimming cost V 0 bases and J 4 bases; bases outside gene matches: 11. The DNA of the CDR3 is TGTGCCAGCTCACCACCGTATTCACCAGGGGGCGCGTACGAGCAGTACTTC. Its translation is CASSPPYSPGGAYEQYF.

This clone was counted a few times. The V and J genes are TRBV11-2 and TRBJ2-5; 9 bases agree with TRBD2. Trimming removed 1 base from V and 4 bases from J; junction bases left unmatched: 10. Per the germline V gene, CDR1 is SGHAT and CDR2 is FQNNGV. The CDR3 contains 17 residues. CDR3 DNA sequence: TGTGCCAGCAGCTTAGCTGGGTGGCGGGGGGGTGGAGAGACCCAGTACTTC. Residues: CASSLAGWRGGGETQYF.

V and J are TRBV12-3 or TRBV12-4 and TRBJ1-1, with no clear D. V was pared by 2 bases and J by 3 bases, with 7 bases between. The CDR3 is 13 amino acids. CDR3 sequence reads: CASSLSRHTEAFF. CDR3 DNA sequence: TGTGCCAGCAGTTTATCCAGGCACACTGAAGCTTTCTTT.

V is TRBV19 and J is TRBJ2-5; tentative D call: TRBD2 (5 bases). In germline, CDR1 is LNHDA, CDR2 SQIVND (reference sequence). The length of the CDR3 is 15 residues. Trimming left V 2 bases short and J 1 base short, with 11 bases between. CDR3 sequence reads: CASSINPGVQETQYF. In nucleotides, the CDR3 is TGTGCCAGTAGTATAAACCCCGGGGTCCAAGAGACCCAGTACTTC.

The rearrangement links TRBV5-4 to TRBJ2-1; 10 bases match TRBD2. The germline CDR1 and CDR2 sequences are SGHNT and YYREEE (reference sequence). V lost 4 bases and J lost 10; bases outside the gene matches: 17. This CDR3 is built from 17 residues. In DNA form, the CDR3 reads TGTGCCAGCAGCGTTACCTCAGCGGGGGGGCCTCCTAGGGAGCAGTTCTTC. Translating it yields CASSVTSAGGPPREQFF.

V gene TRBV5-1 combines with J gene TRBJ2-5; TRBD1 matches 9 bases. This CDR3 region has 16 residues. V lost 0 bases to trimming and J lost 2 bases; unmatched junction nucleotides: 5. Germline V lookup: CDR1 SGHRS, CDR2 YFSETQ. The CDR3 spells CASSLGAQGAQETQYF. Here the CDR3 DNA reads TGCGCCAGCAGCTTGGGAGCACAGGGGGCGCAAGAGACCCAGTACTTC.

V usage is TRBV2 and J usage is TRBJ2-5; 11 bases are a match to TRBD2. CDR3 length: 14 residues. Per the germline V gene, CDR1 is SNHLY and CDR2 is FYNNEI. V gave up 5 bases and J gave up 4 bases; unmatched junction bases: 3. The CDR3 here is CASSIAGGRETQYF. In DNA form, the CDR3 reads TGTGCCAGCAGTATAGCGGGAGGGCGAGAGACCCAGTACTTC. The variable domain in full, completed from reference TRBV2 and TRBJ2-5, reads EPEVTQTPSHQVTQMGQEVILRCVPISNHLYFYWYRQILGQKVEFLVSFYNNEISEKSEIFDDQFSVERPDGSNFTLKIRSTKLEDSAMYFCASSIAGGRETQYFGPGTRLLVL.

CDR3 region: CASSLLAGQYF. The CDR3 nucleotides read TGTGCCAGCAGCCTCTTAGCTGGGCAGTATTTT. This rearrangement joins TRBV2 to TRBJ2-3; D ambiguous. Trimming removed 6 bases at V and 11 bases at J, with 12 bases between. Germline CDR1 is SNHLY and CDR2 is FYNNEI. The CDR3 contains 11 residues.

The chain combines TRBV27 with TRBJ2-1; 10 bases line up with TRBD2. The CDR3 runs 15 residues. The germline CDR1 and CDR2 sequences are MNHEY and SMNVEV (reference sequence). V gave up 7 bases and J gave up 4 bases; unmatched junction bases: 7. The CDR3 bases are TGTGCCAGCACCTGGACTAGCGGCAATTACAATGAGCAGTTCTTC. It yields the protein CASTWTSGNYNEQFF.

CDR3 nucleotide sequence: TGTGCCAGCAGCGTAGCTATGGGACTCCAGACTGGAAACACCATATATTTT. Encoded protein: CASSVAMGLQTGNTIYF. This chain links TRBV9 with TRBJ1-3; maybe TRBD1 (5 bases). The germline V gene has CDR1 SGDLS and CDR2 YYNGEE. V was cut by 0 bases and J by 2 bases, with 15 bases left in between. The CDR3 contains 17 residues. The variable domain in full, with the rest retrieved from reference TRBV9 and TRBJ1-3, is DSGVTQTPKHLITATGQRVTLRCSPRSGDLSVYWYQQSLDQGLQFLIQYYNGEERAKGNILERFSAQQFPDLHSELNLSSLELGDSALYFCASSVAMGLQTGNTIYFGEGSWLTVV.

The rearrangement links TRBV3-1 (or the pseudogene TRBV3-2) to TRBJ1-2; D is undetermined. The CDR3 is made up of 14 amino acids. Germline values: CDR1 LGHDT, CDR2 YNNKEL (reference sequence). With 8 bases removed from V and 7 bases from J, the gap between germline ends came to 20 bases. Here the CDR3 DNA reads TGTGCCAGCGCCCTGCGGGCCGGAGGAAGTGGCTACACCTTC. Protein: CASALRAGGSGYTF.

This clone has only a few counts. The rearrangement joins TRBV5-1 to TRBJ2-7, with a possible D match to TRBD1 (5 bases). The CDR3 runs 14 residues. CDR1 is SGHRS and CDR2 is YFSETQ in the germline V gene. The V gene lost 4 bases and the J gene lost 6 bases, with 17 bases spanning the gap. Written as DNA, the CDR3 is TGCGCCAGCAGCCCATTACAGGTATCCGGCGAGCAGTACTTC. Translation gives CASSPLQVSGEQYF.

The chain has TRBV29-1 and TRBJ2-5, with D possibly matching TRBD1 (5 bases). The germline V gene has CDR1 SQVTM and CDR2 ANQGSEA. The CDR3 is 12 residues long. V was shortened by 7 bases and J by 0 bases, with 9 bases between the two germline ends. The CDR3 nucleotides read TGCAGCGCGACAGAAGACCAAGAGACCCAGTACTTC. It translates to CSATEDQETQYF.

The rearrangement joins TRBV5-1 to TRBJ2-3, with a weak D call TRBD2 (5 bases). Germline V gene sequence: CDR1 SGHRS, CDR2 YFSETQ. CDR3 length equals 15 residues. Trimming left V 0 bases short and J 1 base short, with 9 bases between. In DNA form, the CDR3 reads TGCGCCAGCAGCTTGGTACGGGGAGGCACAGATACGCAGTATTTT. Protein: CASSLVRGGTDTQYF.

This chain connects TRBV15 to TRBJ2-7; perhaps TRBD2 as D (7 bases). Germline V gene lookup returns CDR1 LNHNV and CDR2 YYDKDF (reference sequence). There are 18 residues in the CDR3. V lost 3 bases and J lost 5, with 26 bases in between. CDR3 protein: CATSRDLRGGLSSHEQYF. In nucleotides, the CDR3 is TGTGCCACCAGCAGGGACCTCAGGGGAGGGTTGTCTTCCCACGAGCAGTACTTC. The full variable domain, rest sourced from reference TRBV15 and TRBJ2-7, is DAMVIQNPRYQVTQFGKPVTLSCSQTLNHNVMYWYQQKSSQAPKLLFHYYDKDFNNEADTPDNFQSRRPNTSFCFLDIRSPGLGDTAMYLCATSRDLRGGLSSHEQYFGPGTRLTVT.

The V call is TRBV9, the J call TRBJ2-3; D might be TRBD1 (5 bases). The germline CDR1 and CDR2 sequences are SGDLS and YYNGEE. This CDR3 is built from 14 residues. V lost 0 bases, J lost 2 bases, and 7 bases lay in between. CDR3 coding DNA: TGTGCCAGCAGCGTAGGACAGAACACAGATACGCAGTATTTT. Protein product: CASSVGQNTDTQYF.